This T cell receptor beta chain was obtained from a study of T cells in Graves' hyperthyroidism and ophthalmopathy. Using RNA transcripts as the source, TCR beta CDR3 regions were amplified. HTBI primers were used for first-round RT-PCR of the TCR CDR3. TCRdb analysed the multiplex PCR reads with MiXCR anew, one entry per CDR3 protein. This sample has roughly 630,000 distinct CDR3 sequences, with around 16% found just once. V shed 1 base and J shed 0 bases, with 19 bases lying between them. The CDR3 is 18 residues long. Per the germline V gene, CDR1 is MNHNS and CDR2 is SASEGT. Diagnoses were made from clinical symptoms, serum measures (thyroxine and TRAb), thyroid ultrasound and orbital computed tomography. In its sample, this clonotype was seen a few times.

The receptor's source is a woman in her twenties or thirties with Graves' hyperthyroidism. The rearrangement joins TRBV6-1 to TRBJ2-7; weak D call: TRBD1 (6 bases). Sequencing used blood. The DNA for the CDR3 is TGTGCCAGCAGTGAAGGTTTTCCGAGGACAGAGATCTCCTACGAGCAGTACTTC. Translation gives CASSEGFPRTEISYEQYF.